The T cell receptor beta chain described here comes from a study of Graves' ophthalmopathy and Graves' hyperthyroidism. TCR beta CDR3 regions were amplified from RNA transcripts. Investigators did first-round RT-PCR with HTBI primers, then second-round multiplex PCR. In TCRdb, the multiplex PCR reads were re-called with MiXCR into one record per CDR3 protein. Here the sample spans 400,000 to 500,000 distinct CDR3 sequences, roughly 21% being singletons. The CDR3 is 14 amino acids. Germline CDR1 DFQATT, CDR2 SNEGSKA (reference sequence). V dropped 6 bases and J dropped 3; count of bases not matched to a gene: 11. This clonotype was picked up many times. Its antigen is unidentified. Study-level results: Detection in blood was also observed for most expanded thyroid clonotypes above 0.001 frequency.

The V gene is TRBV20-1, the J gene TRBJ2-7, with TRBD2 identical over 7 bases. Sequencing was performed on peripheral blood. The clonotype originates from a woman younger than 35 with stable Graves' hyperthyroidism. The CDR3 nucleotides read TGCAGTGCGGCGGGGGAAGGCGGGCTCTACGAGCAGTACTTC. Translating gives CSAAGEGGLYEQYF.